This T cell receptor (beta chain) was retrieved from a study of beta chain features in type 1 diabetes. Study findings and constraints: Among patients, naive, central memory and Treg TCRB repertoires appeared more similar than among healthy donors.

This clone was seen a handful of times. What it binds is unknown. cDNA synthesis used the whole RNA isolate, giving expressed TCRB sequences. The repertoire was sequenced with immunoSEQ multiplex PCR; TCRdb's copy has only in-frame clones and lacks some. This sample carries around 340,000 clones, about 18% of them seen once, and the ten largest clones take around 0.04%. Germline V gives CDR1 SGHRS, CDR2 YFSETQ. The J segment lost 8 bases and the V segment lost 7 bases, leaving 13 bases of the junction unmatched. The CDR3 consists of 14 residues. The rearrangement links TRBV5-1 to TRBJ1-2; TRBD1 aligns across 8 bases. The source material was naive CD4+ T cells from blood. The receptor's source is a woman between 18 and 29 years old in good health. As DNA, the CDR3 is TGCGCCAGCGCCTGGTACAGGGGGGGAGAAGGCTACACCTTC. This translates into CASAWYRGGEGYTF.